This section outlines one T cell receptor (beta chain) sequence together with its context. It has no known antigen specificity. No much larger clone exists at a distance of one base, and base qualities are not known. The data were taken from a study of cytomegalovirus exposure and HLA in healthy donors (dated by TCRdb to the late 2010s). For context, the study as a whole: According to a later analysis, the roughly 120 validation repertoires were produced on the same platform as the approximately 600 repertoires of the first cohort. The study aimed to test whether signatures of past pathogen exposure could be identified by cataloging public T cell receptors. In addition to the first cohort of around 670 subjects, a separate validation cohort of 120 different subjects was used. To predict cytomegalovirus infection status, the study combined high-throughput TCR immunosequencing, statistical association of individual TCRs with disease status, and machine learning.

The donors were included in the validation cohort of roughly 120 subjects, a group kept apart from the roughly 730-subject first cohort. According to the germline V gene, CDR1 reads SGHDT and CDR2 reads YYEEEE. V is pruned by 3 bases and J by 1 base, leaving 6 bases of the junction without a gene match. The CDR3 measures 15 amino acids from cysteine to phenylalanine. Solely the CDR3 DNA is kept, with 45 bases framed from the first base. What the authors observed across the whole study: The authors suggested that the approach could potentially be extended to other disease states and immunological phenotypes. In both the original and validation cohorts, the classifier was reported to diagnose cytomegalovirus status with high specificity and sensitivity. Most TCR sequences were seen in very few donors, while some public TCRs were found in many individuals. In a later analysis, TCRs clustered in the first cohort were found to also tend to co-occur in the approximately 110 validation repertoires, with about 94% of cluster scores above 0. In vitro tests confirmed that three of the cytomegalovirus-associated TCR beta chains recognize cytomegalovirus antigens. The study gave a list of 150 to 200 TCR beta chains associated with cytomegalovirus. A later analysis lacked HLA typing for the validation cohort, so it scored co-occurrence in that cohort across all 120 or so repertoires.

Libraries were made using the immunoSEQ multiplex PCR assay. The original pipeline was this. To diagnose cytomegalovirus status from the catalog of TCR beta chain sequences, a statistical classification framework was built. This immuneACCESS table, as held by TCRdb, lists in-frame sequences with V and J called but not all clones. Of the missing ones, under half trace to an unresolved V gene in checked studies; the others have no known cause. That table is the source of V, J and clone size, and D and trimming were worked out from the DNA. The sample table shows approximately 230,000 clones, and roughly 90% are seen once. The leading ten clones occupy around 12% of the sample.

The chain is made from TRBV5-6 and TRBJ2-7; 8 central bases correspond to TRBD2. The clonotype originates from a man in his late teens or twenties in good health and CMV-seropositive. Sequenced input: PBMCs. The nucleotide sequence is given as TGTGCCAGCAGCTCCGGGGTAGCGGGATCCTACGAGCAGTACTTC. The resulting protein is CASSSGVAGSYEQYF. Extended through the reference TRBV5-6 and TRBJ2-7 proteins, this CDR3 yields the full variable domain: DAGVTQSPTHLIKTRGQQVTLRCSPKSGHDTVSWYQQALGQGPQFIFQYYEEEERQRGNFPDRFSGHQFPNYSSELNVNALLLGDSALYLCASSSGVAGSYEQYFGPGTRLTVT.